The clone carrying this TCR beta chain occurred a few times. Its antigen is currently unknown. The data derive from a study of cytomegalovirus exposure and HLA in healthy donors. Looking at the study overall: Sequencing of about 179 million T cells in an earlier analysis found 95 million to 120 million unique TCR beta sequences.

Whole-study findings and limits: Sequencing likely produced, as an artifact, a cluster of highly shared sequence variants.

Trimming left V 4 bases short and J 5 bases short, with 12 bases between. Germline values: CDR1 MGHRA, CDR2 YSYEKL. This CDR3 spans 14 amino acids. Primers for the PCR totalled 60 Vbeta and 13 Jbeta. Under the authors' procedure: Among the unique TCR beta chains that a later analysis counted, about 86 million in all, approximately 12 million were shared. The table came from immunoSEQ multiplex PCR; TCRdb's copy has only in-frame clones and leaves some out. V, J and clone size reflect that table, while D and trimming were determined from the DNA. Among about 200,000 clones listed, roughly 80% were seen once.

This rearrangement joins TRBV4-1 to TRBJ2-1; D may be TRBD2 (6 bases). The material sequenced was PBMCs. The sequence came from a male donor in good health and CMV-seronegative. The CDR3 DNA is TGCGCCAGCAGCCGGGGTAGCGGTCACAATGAGCAGTTCTTC. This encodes CASSRGSGHNEQFF.